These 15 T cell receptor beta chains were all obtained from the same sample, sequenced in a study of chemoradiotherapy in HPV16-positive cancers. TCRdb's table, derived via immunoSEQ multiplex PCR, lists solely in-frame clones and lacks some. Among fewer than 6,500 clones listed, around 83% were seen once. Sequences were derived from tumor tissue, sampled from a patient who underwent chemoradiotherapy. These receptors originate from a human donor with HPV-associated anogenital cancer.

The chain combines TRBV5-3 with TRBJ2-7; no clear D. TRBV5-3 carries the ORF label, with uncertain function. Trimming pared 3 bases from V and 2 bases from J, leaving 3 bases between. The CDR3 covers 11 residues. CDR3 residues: CARSSAYEQYF. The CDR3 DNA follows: TGTGCCAGAAGCTCCGCCTACGAGCAGTACTTC.

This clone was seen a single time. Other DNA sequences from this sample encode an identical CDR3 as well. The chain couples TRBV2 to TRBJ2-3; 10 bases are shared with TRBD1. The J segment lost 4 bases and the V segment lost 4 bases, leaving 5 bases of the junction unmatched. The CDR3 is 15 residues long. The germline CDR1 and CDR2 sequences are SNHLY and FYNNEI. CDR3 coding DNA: TGTGCCAGCAGTGGTGGGACAGGGGAGGCAGATACGCAGTATTTT. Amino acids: CASSGGTGEADTQYF.

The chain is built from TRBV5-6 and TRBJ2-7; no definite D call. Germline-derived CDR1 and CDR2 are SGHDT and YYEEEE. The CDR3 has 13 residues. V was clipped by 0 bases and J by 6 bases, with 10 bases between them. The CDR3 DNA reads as TGTGCCAGCAGCTTGGGTACCCTCAGCGAGCAGTACTTC. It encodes CASSLGTLSEQYF.

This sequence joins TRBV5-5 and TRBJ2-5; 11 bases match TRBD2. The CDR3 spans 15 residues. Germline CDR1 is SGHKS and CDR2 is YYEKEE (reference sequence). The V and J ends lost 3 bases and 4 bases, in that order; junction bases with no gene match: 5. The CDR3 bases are TGTGCCAGCAGCTGGATAGCGGGGGGGGGAGAGACCCAGTACTTC. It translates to CASSWIAGGGETQYF.

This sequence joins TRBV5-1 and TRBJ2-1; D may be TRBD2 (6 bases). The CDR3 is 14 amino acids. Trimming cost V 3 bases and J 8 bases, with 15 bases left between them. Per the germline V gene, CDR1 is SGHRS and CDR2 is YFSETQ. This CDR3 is CASSSGWRGDEQFF. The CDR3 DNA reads TGCGCCAGCAGCTCAGGGTGGCGGGGTGATGAGCAGTTCTTC.

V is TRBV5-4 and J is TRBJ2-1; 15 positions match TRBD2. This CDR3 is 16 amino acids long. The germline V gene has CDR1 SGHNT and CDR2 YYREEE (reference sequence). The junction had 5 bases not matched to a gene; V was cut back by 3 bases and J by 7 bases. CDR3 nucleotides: TGTGCCAGCAGCTCCCGGACTAGCGGGGGGGTAAATGAGCAGTTCTTC. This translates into CASSSRTSGGVNEQFF.

CDR3 in DNA: TGTGCCAGCAGTGTTATTCCTAAGCAAGATACGCAGTATTTT. This sequence encodes CASSVIPKQDTQYF. The V gene is TRBV2, the J gene TRBJ2-3; D unclear. This CDR3 is 14 amino acids long. Trimming removed 4 bases at V and 5 bases at J, with 13 bases between. CDR1 is SNHLY, CDR2 FYNNEI, per germline.

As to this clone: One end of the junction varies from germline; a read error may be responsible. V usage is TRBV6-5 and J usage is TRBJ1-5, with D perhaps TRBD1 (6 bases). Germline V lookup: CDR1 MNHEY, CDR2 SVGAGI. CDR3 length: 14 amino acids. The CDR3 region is CAISELQGSQPQHF. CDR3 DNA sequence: TGTGCCATCAGTGAGCTACAGGGCAGCCAGCCCCAGCATTTT.

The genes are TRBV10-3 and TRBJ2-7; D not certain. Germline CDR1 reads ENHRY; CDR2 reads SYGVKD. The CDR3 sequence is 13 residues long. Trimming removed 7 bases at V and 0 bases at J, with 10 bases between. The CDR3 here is CAITSSASYEQYF. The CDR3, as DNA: TGTGCCATCACAAGCTCTGCCTCCTACGAGCAGTACTTC.

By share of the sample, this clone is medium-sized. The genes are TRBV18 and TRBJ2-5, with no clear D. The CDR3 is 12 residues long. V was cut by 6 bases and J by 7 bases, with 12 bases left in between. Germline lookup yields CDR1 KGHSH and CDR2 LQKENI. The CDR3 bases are TGTGCCAGCTCCGCGAGTGTAGGGACCCAGTACTTC. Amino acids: CASSASVGTQYF.

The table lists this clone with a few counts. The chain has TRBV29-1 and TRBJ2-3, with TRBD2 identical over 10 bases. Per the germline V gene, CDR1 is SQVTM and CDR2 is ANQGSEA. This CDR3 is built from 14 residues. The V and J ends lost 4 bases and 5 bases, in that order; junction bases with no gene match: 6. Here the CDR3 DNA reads TGCAGCGTTGGAGCGGGGGGGCAATTAGATACGCAGTATTTT. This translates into CSVGAGGQLDTQYF.

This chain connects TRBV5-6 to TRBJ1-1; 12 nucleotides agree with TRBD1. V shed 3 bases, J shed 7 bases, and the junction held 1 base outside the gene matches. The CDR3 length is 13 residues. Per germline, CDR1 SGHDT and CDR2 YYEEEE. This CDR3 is CASSWDRGLEAFF. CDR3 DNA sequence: TGTGCCAGCAGCTGGGACAGGGGGCTTGAAGCTTTCTTT.

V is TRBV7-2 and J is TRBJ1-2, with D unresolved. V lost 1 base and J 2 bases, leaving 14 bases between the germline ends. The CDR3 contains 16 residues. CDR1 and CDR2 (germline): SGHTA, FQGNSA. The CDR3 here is CASSLESGLQNYGYTF. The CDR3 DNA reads TGTGCCAGCAGCTTAGAATCGGGGTTGCAGAACTATGGCTACACCTTC.

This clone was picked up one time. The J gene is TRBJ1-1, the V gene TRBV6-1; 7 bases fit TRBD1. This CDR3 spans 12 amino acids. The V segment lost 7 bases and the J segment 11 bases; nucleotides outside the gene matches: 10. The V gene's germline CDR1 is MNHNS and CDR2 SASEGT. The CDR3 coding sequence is TGTGCCAGCATATGGGACAGAGGCGAGGCTTTCTTT. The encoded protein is CASIWDRGEAFF.

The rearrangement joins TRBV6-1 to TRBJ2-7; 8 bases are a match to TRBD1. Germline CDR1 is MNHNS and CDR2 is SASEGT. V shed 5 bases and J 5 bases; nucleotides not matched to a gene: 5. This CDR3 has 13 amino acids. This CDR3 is CASSSDRDHEQYF. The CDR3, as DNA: TGTGCCAGCAGTTCGGACAGGGACCACGAGCAGTACTTC.